The T cell receptor (beta chain) under discussion was sequenced for a study of cytomegalovirus exposure and HLA in healthy donors. Produced via immunoSEQ multiplex PCR; TCRdb's table is partial and in-frame only. Among 300,000 or so clones listed, around 90% were seen once. Germline V gene lookup returns CDR1 MNHNS and CDR2 SASEGT. V gave up 6 bases and J gave up 3 bases, with 11 bases separating them. The CDR3 runs to 13 residues. Sample: PBMCs. The gene calls are TRBV6-1 and TRBJ2-5; D possibly corresponds to TRBD1 (5 bases). The TCR comes from a man aged 25 to 40 in good health and CMV-seronegative. The CDR3 nucleotides are TGTGCCAGCAGCCTAATCAGGGAAGAGACCCAGTACTTC. It encodes CASSLIREETQYF.